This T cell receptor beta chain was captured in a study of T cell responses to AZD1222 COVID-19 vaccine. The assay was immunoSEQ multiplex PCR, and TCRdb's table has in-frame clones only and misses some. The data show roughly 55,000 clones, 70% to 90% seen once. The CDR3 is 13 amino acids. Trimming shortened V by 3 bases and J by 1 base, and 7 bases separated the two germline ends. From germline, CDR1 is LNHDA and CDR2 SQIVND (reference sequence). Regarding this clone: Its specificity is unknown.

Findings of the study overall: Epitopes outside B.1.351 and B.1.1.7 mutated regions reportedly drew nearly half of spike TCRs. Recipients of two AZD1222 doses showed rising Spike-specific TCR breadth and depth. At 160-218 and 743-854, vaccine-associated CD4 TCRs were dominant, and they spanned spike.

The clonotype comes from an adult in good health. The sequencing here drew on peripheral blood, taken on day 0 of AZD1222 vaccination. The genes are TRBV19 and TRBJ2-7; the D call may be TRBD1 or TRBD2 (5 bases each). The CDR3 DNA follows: TGTGCCAGTAGTATTGGGGGTTCCTACGAGCAGTACTTC. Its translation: CASSIGGSYEQYF.